This T cell receptor beta chain appears in the sequencing data of a study of T cells in Graves' hyperthyroidism and ophthalmopathy (dated by TCRdb to the late 2010s). Regarding the research as a whole: Peripheral blood was sampled at the time of initial diagnosis, prior to any treatment. The roughly 100 discovery patients were divided at random into training and test sets in a 7:3 ratio. According to the paper, TCR Vbeta CDR3 sequencing was carried out on 135 peripheral blood samples, which came from fewer than 50 ophthalmopathy, approximately 72 hyperthyroidism and roughly 17 progressor patients. The study also compared thyroid tissue and blood T-cell repertoires from several Graves' hyperthyroidism patients. TCR V-J signatures able to tell the groups apart were searched for in a discovery cohort of 100 patients, of whom under 45 had Graves' ophthalmopathy and more than 55 had stable Graves' hyperthyroidism. Prospective prediction of ophthalmopathy was tested in an independent validation cohort of about 19 hyperthyroidism patients and some 17 patients who later progressed to ophthalmopathy. Following sampling, methimazole starting at 30 mg daily was given to hyperthyroidism patients, and high-dose intravenous methylprednisolone was given to ophthalmopathy patients.

Note on this clonotype: The target of this receptor is not known. No qualities accompany the bases; no much larger clone lies one base away.

The TCR beta CDR3 regions were amplified from the RNA transcripts. For the first round of RT-PCR on the TCR CDR3, the HTBI primer set was used together with the Qiagen OneStep RT-PCR kit. A second multiplex PCR round built the libraries, followed by size selection and purification. Libraries were sequenced paired-end with 100 bp reads on an Illumina HiSeq2000. The study's own analysis went as follows. Raw data were processed with SOAPnuke, discarding reads with adapters, uncalled bases, mean Phred below 15, or no exact constant-primer or identifier match. High-quality paired reads were merged using COPE v1.2.5, and each unique nucleotide sequence was defined as a clonotype. Clonotypes were aligned to IMGT TRBV, TRBD and TRBJ reference segments using MiTCR v1.1. Only V-J combinations with frequency above 0.0001, covering roughly 99% of repertoires, were analysed. The TCS score was defined as the ratio of F50 (clonal expansion) to E x V (chaos), calculated using BLOSUM62-based TCRdist between CDR3 peptides within each V-J. Welch's t-statistics and random forest reduced roughly 540 V-J features to 13, which were used in a naive Bayes classifier (R e1071). The public reads were reanalyzed by TCRdb: fastp trimming at Q25, MiXCR alignment, in-frame beta chains only. Here each entry gathers all rows of one CDR3 protein and keeps the most common genes and DNA. For this entry, the V and J calls and clone size follow TCRdb and not the study's own pipeline. This sample has a few hundred thousand distinct CDR3 sequences in its table, and less than 25% of those were observed once. Of the sample, about 26% is held by the ten largest clones.

V gives up 3 bases and J gives up 5 bases, and the segment between their germline ends measures 10 bases. The CDR3 measures 13 amino acids from cysteine to phenylalanine. The only DNA kept is the CDR3, 39 bases in frame from the first base. Reading the germline V gene gives CDR1 KGHSH and CDR2 LQKENI. Graves' hyperthyroidism was defined as stable when no progression to ophthalmopathy occurred over 18 months of follow-up. Hyperthyroidism patients were newly diagnosed, with disease duration under 2 months, and aged 18 to 65 years. Exclusion was applied to patients with uncontrolled infections, other autoimmune diseases, pregnancy or lactation. Clinical symptoms, serum thyroxine and TRAb, thyroid ultrasound, and orbital computed tomography formed the basis for the diagnoses. Ficoll-Paque density gradient centrifugation was used to isolate PBMCs from under 11 ml of fresh peripheral blood. Trizol reagent was used to extract total RNA, and RNA quality was then checked on an Agilent 2100 Bioanalyzer.

The paper as a whole reports these results and caveats: No statistical method was used to set the sample size in advance, and investigators knew the group allocation. In validation, progression to ophthalmopathy was predicted by the model with approximately 67% sensitivity and roughly 72% specificity, a median of approximately 6.5 months before onset. A model built on a 13 V-J signature distinguished ophthalmopathy from stable hyperthyroidism, reaching 85% to 90% sensitivity and about 81% specificity in cross-validation and 80%/75% in testing. Blood samples also contained most of the expanded thyroid clonotypes (frequency above 0.001), which suggests that blood repertoires may reflect thyroid immune responses.

Sequencing was carried out using blood. The rearrangement joined TRBV18 to TRBJ1-1, with the D gene too uncertain to name. This TCR was sampled from a man in his late teens or twenties with Graves' hyperthyroidism. In nucleotides, the sequence is TGTGCCAGCTCACCGACCCAGCAGACTGAAGCTTTCTTT. It translates to CASSPTQQTEAFF.